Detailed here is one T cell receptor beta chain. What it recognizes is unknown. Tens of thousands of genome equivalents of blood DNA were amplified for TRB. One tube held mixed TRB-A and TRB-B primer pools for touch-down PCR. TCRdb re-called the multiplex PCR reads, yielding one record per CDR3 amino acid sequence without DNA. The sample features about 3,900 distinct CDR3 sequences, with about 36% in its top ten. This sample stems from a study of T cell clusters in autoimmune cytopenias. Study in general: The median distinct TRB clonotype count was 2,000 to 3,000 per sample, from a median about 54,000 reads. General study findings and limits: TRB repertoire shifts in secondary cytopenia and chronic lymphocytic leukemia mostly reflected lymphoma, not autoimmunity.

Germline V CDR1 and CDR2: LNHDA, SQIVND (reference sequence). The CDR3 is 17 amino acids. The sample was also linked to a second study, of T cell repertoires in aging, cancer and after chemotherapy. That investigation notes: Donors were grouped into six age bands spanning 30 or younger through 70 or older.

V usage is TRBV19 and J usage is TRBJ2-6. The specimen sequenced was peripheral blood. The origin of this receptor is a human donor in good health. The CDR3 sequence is CASSLRHVTSGANVLTF.